Listed below are T cell receptor beta chains from one sample, sequenced in a study of OX40 agonist ivuxolimab in advanced cancers. Profiled with immunoSEQ multiplex PCR; TCRdb holds only in-frame clones, not every one. The table records approximately 66,000 clones, 85% of them present only once. The sample was CD4+ or CD8+ T cells sorted from blood, taken in a trial of the OX40 agonist ivuxolimab. The receptors stem from an adult with an advanced solid tumor such as melanoma, head and neck, liver or kidney cancer. Each CDR3 is given with its conserved first and last residue. A D gene is named only where the DNA matches it firmly. Where a row states a size, it is once, few, many or the class of an expanded clone; other rows omit it.

clone_size: .
j_call: TRBJ1-5
v_call: TRBV28
d_call: .
cdr3_aa: CASRSPNQPQHF
cdr3_nt: TGTGCCAGCAGATCTCCCAATCAGCCCCAGCATTTT

clone_size: .
j_call: TRBJ2-3
v_call: TRBV19
d_call: TRBD2
cdr3_aa: CASSTSGRAPDTQYF
cdr3_nt: TGTGCCAGTAGTACCAGCGGGAGGGCCCCAGATACGCAGTATTTT

clone_size: .
j_call: TRBJ1-6
v_call: TRBV28
d_call: TRBD1
cdr3_aa: CASTTGNNSPLHF
cdr3_nt: TGTGCCAGCACGACAGGGAATAATTCACCCCTCCACTTT

clone_size: .
j_call: TRBJ2-7
v_call: TRBV9
d_call: TRBD1
cdr3_aa: CASSVGDRGREQYF
cdr3_nt: TGTGCCAGCAGCGTAGGGGACAGGGGGCGCGAGCAGTACTTC

clone_size: .
j_call: TRBJ2-3
v_call: TRBV7-9
d_call: TRBD2
cdr3_aa: CASSSTSADTQYF
cdr3_nt: TGTGCCAGCAGCTCGACTAGCGCAGATACGCAGTATTTT

clone_size: .
j_call: TRBJ1-1
v_call: TRBV6-1
d_call: TRBD1
cdr3_aa: CASSEEGSGTGRVNTEAFF
cdr3_nt: TGTGCCAGCAGTGAAGAGGGTTCGGGGACAGGGAGGGTGAACACTGAAGCTTTCTTT

clone_size: few
j_call: TRBJ1-1
v_call: TRBV11-2
d_call: TRBD1
cdr3_aa: CASSLGRGTVNTEAFF
cdr3_nt: TGTGCCAGCAGCTTAGGTAGGGGGACAGTGAACACTGAAGCTTTCTTT

clone_size: few
j_call: TRBJ2-7
v_call: TRBV11-2
d_call: TRBD1
cdr3_aa: CASRSPRQGKPYEQYF
cdr3_nt: TGTGCCAGCAGGAGTCCCCGACAGGGAAAACCCTACGAGCAGTACTTC

clone_size: .
j_call: TRBJ1-1
v_call: TRBV27
d_call: .
cdr3_aa: CASSPRTVNTEAFF
cdr3_nt: TGTGCCAGCAGTCCCCGGACAGTGAACACTGAAGCTTTCTTT

clone_size: .
j_call: TRBJ1-4
v_call: TRBV5-1
d_call: .
cdr3_aa: CASSFQGLTNEKLFF
cdr3_nt: TGCGCCAGCAGCTTTCAGGGGCTGACTAATGAAAAACTGTTTTTT

clone_size: .
j_call: TRBJ1-6
v_call: TRBV5-6
d_call: .
cdr3_aa: CASSPASPLNNSPLHF
cdr3_nt: TGTGCCAGCAGCCCCGCTAGTCCGCTAAATAATTCACCCCTCCACTTT

clone_size: .
j_call: TRBJ2-1
v_call: TRBV11-2
d_call: TRBD2
cdr3_aa: CASSNPWRGGSNEQFF
cdr3_nt: TGTGCCAGCAGCAACCCTTGGCGGGGGGGTTCCAATGAGCAGTTCTTC

clone_size: once
j_call: TRBJ1-2
v_call: TRBV28
d_call: TRBD1
cdr3_aa: CASSTAGQGYGYTF
cdr3_nt: TGTGCCAGCAGTACCGCCGGACAGGGCTATGGCTACACCTTC

clone_size: .
j_call: TRBJ2-4
v_call: TRBV4-3
d_call: TRBD2
cdr3_aa: CASSPGLGENIQYF
cdr3_nt: TGCGCCAGCAGCCCGGGACTAGGGGAAAACATTCAGTACTTC

clone_size: .
j_call: TRBJ1-3
v_call: TRBV5-4
d_call: .
cdr3_aa: CASSLDGGNTIYF
cdr3_nt: TGTGCCAGCAGCTTGGATGGGGGAAACACCATATATTTT

clone_size: .
j_call: TRBJ2-2
v_call: TRBV5-1
d_call: .
cdr3_aa: CASSLGGASTGELFF
cdr3_nt: TGCGCCAGCAGCTTGGGGGGAGCGAGCACCGGGGAGCTGTTTTTT

clone_size: .
j_call: TRBJ1-1
v_call: TRBV6-5
d_call: .
cdr3_aa: CASSYIAASNTEAFF
cdr3_nt: TGTGCCAGCAGTTACATAGCAGCGAGTAACACTGAAGCTTTCTTT

clone_size: .
j_call: TRBJ2-7
v_call: TRBV27
d_call: .
cdr3_aa: CASSFVGGPIYEQYF
cdr3_nt: TGTGCCAGCAGTTTCGTGGGGGGGCCTATCTACGAGCAGTACTTC

clone_size: once
j_call: TRBJ2-7
v_call: TRBV7-2
d_call: .
cdr3_aa: CASSLAVDYEQYF
cdr3_nt: TGTGCCAGCAGCTTAGCTGTAGACTACGAGCAGTACTTC

clone_size: .
j_call: TRBJ2-5
v_call: TRBV11-3
d_call: .
cdr3_aa: CASSFRLQETQYF
cdr3_nt: TGTGCCAGCAGCTTTCGGCTCCAAGAGACCCAGTACTTC

clone_size: .
j_call: TRBJ2-1
v_call: TRBV4-1
d_call: .
cdr3_aa: CASSQDYAALAYNEQFF
cdr3_nt: TGCGCCAGCAGCCAAGATTATGCTGCCTTGGCCTACAATGAGCAGTTCTTC

clone_size: .
j_call: TRBJ1-1
v_call: TRBV7-8
d_call: .
cdr3_aa: CASSLKAGVLENTEAFF
cdr3_nt: TGTGCCAGCAGCTTAAAGGCGGGGGTACTTGAGAACACTGAAGCTTTCTTT

clone_size: .
j_call: TRBJ2-3
v_call: TRBV29-1
d_call: .
cdr3_aa: CSVRPTTDTQYF
cdr3_nt: TGCAGCGTTCGCCCTACCACAGATACGCAGTATTTT

clone_size: .
j_call: TRBJ1-3
v_call: TRBV30
d_call: .
cdr3_aa: CAWKEDFSGNTIYF
cdr3_nt: TGTGCCTGGAAGGAGGACTTCTCTGGAAACACCATATATTTT

clone_size: .
j_call: TRBJ2-7
v_call: TRBV5-4
d_call: .
cdr3_aa: CASSWAGPSSYEQYF
cdr3_nt: TGTGCCAGCAGCTGGGCAGGCCCGAGCTCCTACGAGCAGTACTTC

clone_size: .
j_call: TRBJ2-5
v_call: TRBV10-3
d_call: .
cdr3_aa: CAISDDNQETQYF
cdr3_nt: TGTGCCATCAGTGATGACAACCAAGAGACCCAGTACTTC

clone_size: .
j_call: TRBJ1-1
v_call: TRBV11-2
d_call: .
cdr3_aa: CASSLRTNTEAFF
cdr3_nt: TGTGCCAGCAGCTTACGAACGAACACTGAAGCTTTCTTT

clone_size: .
j_call: TRBJ2-2
v_call: TRBV19
d_call: TRBD2
cdr3_aa: CASSSSGTSGTGELFF
cdr3_nt: TGTGCCAGTAGTAGCTCCGGGACTAGCGGTACCGGGGAGCTGTTTTTT

clone_size: .
j_call: TRBJ2-7
v_call: TRBV5-1
d_call: .
cdr3_aa: CASSLGLGYEQYF
cdr3_nt: TGCGCCAGCAGCTTGGGTTTGGGTTACGAGCAGTACTTC

clone_size: .
j_call: TRBJ2-3
v_call: TRBV5-1
d_call: TRBD2
cdr3_aa: CASSLTWTSGGEAQYF
cdr3_nt: TGCGCCAGCAGCCTTACCTGGACTAGCGGGGGGGAGGCGCAGTATTTT

clone_size: few
j_call: TRBJ1-1
v_call: TRBV19
d_call: .
cdr3_aa: CASSIVRQGVEAFF
cdr3_nt: TGTGCCAGTAGTATAGTGAGGCAGGGAGTTGAAGCTTTCTTT

clone_size: .
j_call: TRBJ2-7
v_call: TRBV11-2
d_call: TRBD1
cdr3_aa: CASSPTGRAEQYF
cdr3_nt: TGTGCCAGCAGCCCGACAGGGAGAGCCGAGCAGTACTTC

clone_size: .
j_call: TRBJ1-5
v_call: TRBV28
d_call: .
cdr3_aa: CASSSPGAGNQPQHF
cdr3_nt: TGTGCCAGCAGTTCCCCGGGGGCAGGGAATCAGCCCCAGCATTTT

clone_size: .
j_call: TRBJ2-5
v_call: TRBV4-2
d_call: TRBD2
cdr3_aa: CASSRGWTSGGDGETQYF
cdr3_nt: TGTGCCAGCAGCCGAGGGTGGACTAGCGGGGGAGACGGAGAGACCCAGTACTTC

clone_size: .
j_call: TRBJ2-5
v_call: TRBV10-1
d_call: TRBD2
cdr3_aa: CASSQGTSGRQETQYF
cdr3_nt: TGCGCCAGCAGCCAAGGGACTAGCGGGCGCCAAGAGACCCAGTACTTC

clone_size: .
j_call: TRBJ2-7
v_call: TRBV11-2
d_call: .
cdr3_aa: CASSSVAGTYEQYF
cdr3_nt: TGTGCCAGCAGCTCAGTGGCGGGGACCTACGAGCAGTACTTC

clone_size: .
j_call: TRBJ1-3
v_call: TRBV5-1
d_call: .
cdr3_aa: CASSLGQDSGNTIYF
cdr3_nt: TGCGCCAGCAGCTTGGGACAGGACTCTGGAAACACCATATATTTT

clone_size: .
j_call: TRBJ2-3
v_call: TRBV6-1
d_call: TRBD2
cdr3_aa: CASRLAGNTQYF
cdr3_nt: TGTGCCAGCAGATTAGCGGGGAATACGCAGTATTTT

clone_size: .
j_call: TRBJ1-4
v_call: TRBV6-6
d_call: .
cdr3_aa: CASSRRGDEKLFF
cdr3_nt: TGTGCCAGCAGTCGCCGGGGAGATGAAAAACTGTTTTTT

clone_size: .
j_call: TRBJ2-3
v_call: TRBV19
d_call: .
cdr3_aa: CASSPGTTDTQYF
cdr3_nt: TGTGCCAGTAGTCCAGGTACCACAGATACGCAGTATTTT

clone_size: .
j_call: TRBJ1-4
v_call: TRBV19
d_call: .
cdr3_aa: CASRRKGELDEKLFF
cdr3_nt: TGTGCCAGTAGGAGAAAGGGGGAGTTGGATGAAAAACTGTTTTTT